This T cell receptor (beta chain) was sequenced during a study of T cell responses to AZD1222 COVID-19 vaccine. This clone occurred a few times. Its target is not known. The study, taken as a whole, reports: The study sampled repertoires only after the peak T cell response. Nearly half of the spike-specific TCRs reportedly recognize variant regions that carry no mutations.

V lost 7 bases to trimming and J lost 7 bases; unmatched junction nucleotides: 6. The CDR3 consists of 13 residues. CDR1 and CDR2 (germline): SNHLY, FYNNEI. Clones were sequenced by immunoSEQ multiplex PCR, and TCRdb holds only the in-frame ones, with some missing. The repertoire consists of roughly 140,000 clones, with approximately 86% occurring once and the leading ten covering about 3.5%. The specimen was peripheral blood, collected on day 0 of AZD1222 vaccination. The chain joins TRBV2 to TRBJ2-7, with 11 bases lining up with TRBD2. The clonotype comes from an adult in good health. The chain's CDR3 is CASKGLAGKEQYF. CDR3 DNA sequence: TGTGCCAGCAAAGGACTAGCGGGCAAGGAGCAGTACTTC.